These 28 T cell receptor beta chains were sequenced from one sample in a study of regulatory T cells in long-lasting Graves disease. The time point: persistent/refractory GD, antithyroid drugs over 5 years with positive TRAb. Making the TCR library involved RNA that had been extracted from PBMCs. The authors built TCR beta libraries using iRepertoire HTBI primers and Arm-PCR of CDR3 regions. TCRdb re-called the multiplex PCR reads with MiXCR, one entry per CDR3 protein. The sample contains approximately 690,000 distinct CDR3 sequences, 30% of which appear only once. Sequenced material: peripheral blood mononuclear cells (PBMCs), taken when the disease was refractory, from a patient treated with antithyroid drugs. The receptors here all came from a female donor with Graves disease.

This chain joins TRBV6-1 and TRBJ2-7; D unclear. CDR3 length equals 13 residues. The V and J ends lost 10 bases and 3 bases respectively, with 16 bases between them. Looked up from germline, CDR1 is MNHNS and CDR2 is SASEGT. The CDR3 nucleotides read TGTGCCACCATGGAAAGATTTGACTACGAGCAGTACTTC. Encoded protein: CATMERFDYEQYF.

J is TRBJ1-5 and V is TRBV19; no reliable D call. Per germline, CDR1 LNHDA and CDR2 SQIVND (reference sequence). V was trimmed by 3 bases and J by 5 bases, leaving 17 bases between them. CDR3 length equals 16 residues. CDR3 in DNA: TGTGCCAGTAGTATCTCCTGGCGGCGAGCAGATCAGCCCCAGCATTTT. This sequence encodes CASSISWRRADQPQHF.

This clonotype was picked up a small number of times. V gene TRBV6-1 combines with J gene TRBJ1-1; 7 nucleotides agree with TRBD1. The V and J ends lost 5 bases and 0 bases, in that order; junction bases with no gene match: 9. There are 16 residues in the CDR3. Germline V lookup: CDR1 MNHNS, CDR2 SASEGT. CDR3 in amino acids: CASSLLPGQMNTEAFF. CDR3 DNA: TGTGCCAGCAGTCTTCTGCCGGGACAGATGAACACTGAAGCTTTCTTT.

CDR3 in amino acids: CASSIRPWGQAYSNQPQHF. The CDR3 nucleotides are TGTGCCAGCAGTATACGACCTTGGGGACAGGCATATAGCAATCAGCCCCAGCATTTT. V is TRBV12-3 or TRBV12-4 and J is TRBJ1-5, with 8 nucleotides matching TRBD1. J lost 0 bases, V lost 5 bases, and 15 bases had no gene match. The CDR3 extends over 19 amino acids.

This clonotype was seen more than once but under ten times. The chain uses TRBV9 and TRBJ1-5, with unresolved D. CDR3 length: 15 residues. The ends were cut back, 0 bases at V and 6 bases at J, with 13 bases in the middle. CDR1 is SGDLS and CDR2 is YYNGEE in the germline V gene. In DNA form, the CDR3 reads TGTGCCAGCAGCGTAGGTGGGGTAGGTGGTCAGCCCCAGCATTTT. Its translation is CASSVGGVGGQPQHF.

The V call is TRBV30, the J call TRBJ2-7, with 12 positions matching TRBD2. V lost 1 base and J lost 6; bases outside the gene matches: 4. Germline CDR1 is GTSNPN and CDR2 is SVGIG (reference sequence). The CDR3 has 14 residues. The CDR3 spells CAWSEGTSGREQYF. CDR3 coding DNA: TGTGCCTGGAGTGAAGGGACTAGCGGGCGCGAGCAGTACTTC.

In this sample, this clonotype turned up a few times. V is TRBV28 and J is TRBJ1-6; possible D gene TRBD1, 5 bases. This CDR3 is 16 amino acids long. Per germline, CDR1 MDHEN and CDR2 SYDVKM. V was cut by 1 base and J by 6 bases, with 13 bases left in between. The CDR3 here is CASSLSPGRANSPLHF. CDR3 DNA: TGTGCCAGCAGTTTATCCCCCGGCAGGGCTAATTCACCCCTCCACTTT.

The V gene is TRBV3-1, the J gene TRBJ2-1; unclear D gene. The germline CDR1 and CDR2 sequences are LGHDT and YNNKEL (reference sequence). Between the trimmed V and J ends, which lost 1 base and 9 bases, there was a span of 7 bases. CDR3 length equals 12 residues. The CDR3 DNA sequence: TGTGCCAGCAGCCAAGGGGCGATTGAGCAGTTCTTC. Residues: CASSQGAIEQFF.

This clonotype was seen repeatedly, ten times or more. The chain combines TRBV27 with TRBJ1-2; D not certain. The CDR3 spans 12 residues. Germline V gene sequence: CDR1 MNHEY, CDR2 SMNVEV (reference sequence). Trimming left V 5 bases short and J 5 bases short, with 9 bases between. CDR3 amino acids: CASSNRPYGYTF. CDR3 bases: TGTGCCAGCAGTAACAGACCGTATGGCTACACCTTC.

V and J are TRBV20-1 and TRBJ2-7, with D tentatively TRBD2 (6 bases). Germline loops: CDR1 DFQATT, CDR2 SNEGSKA (reference sequence). V lost 0 bases and J 2 bases, leaving 17 bases between the germline ends. The CDR3 spans 16 residues. For the CDR3, the DNA is TGCAGTGCTAGAGAATCCCGCCCCGGGGGTCCCTACGAGCAGTACTTC. It specifies CSARESRPGGPYEQYF.

CDR3 nucleotides: TGTGCCAGCAGTGAAAGGTCTGACGCACAGGCTTTCTTT. Amino acid sequence: CASSERSDAQAFF. The genes are TRBV6-1 and TRBJ1-1; D gene uncertain. The V gene's germline CDR1 is MNHNS and CDR2 SASEGT. V dropped 2 bases and J dropped 11 bases, with 15 bases sitting between them. The CDR3 runs 13 residues.

The chain links TRBV5-1 to TRBJ2-7; D gene uncertain. The V gene lost 0 bases and the J gene lost 2 bases, with 9 bases spanning the gap. The CDR3 length is 14 residues. Per the germline V gene, CDR1 is SGHRS and CDR2 is YFSETQ. CDR3 protein: CASSLELAPYEQYF. CDR3 DNA sequence: TGCGCCAGCAGCTTGGAACTCGCACCCTACGAGCAGTACTTC.

The gene calls are TRBV19 and TRBJ1-1; D unresolved. Germline-derived CDR1 and CDR2 are LNHDA and SQIVND (reference sequence). The V gene lost 4 bases and the J gene lost 0 bases, with 3 bases spanning the gap. This CDR3 comprises 12 residues. CDR3 nucleotide sequence: TGTGCCAGTAGTAAAATGAACACTGAAGCTTTCTTT. Translated: CASSKMNTEAFF.

The chain employs TRBV5-1 and TRBJ2-2; D perhaps matches TRBD2 (5 bases). V lost 4 bases to trimming and J lost 5 bases, with 15 bases between them. CDR1 and CDR2 (germline): SGHRS, YFSETQ. The CDR3 length is 15 residues. CDR3 bases: TGCGCCAGCAGCCCCCCCGGGGATTGGACCGGGGAGCTGTTTTTT. Amino acid sequence: CASSPPGDWTGELFF.

At least ten counts were recorded for this clonotype. The V call is TRBV12-3 or TRBV12-4, the J call TRBJ2-7; TRBD2 matches 10 bases. The CDR3 is 14 residues long. Trimming took 5 bases from V and 6 from J; bases not matched to a gene: 7. The DNA for the CDR3 is TGTGCCAGCAGTAGTAGCGGGAGGAGGTCCGAGCAGTACTTC. Residues: CASSSSGRRSEQYF.

This clonotype occurred a few times. This chain links TRBV24-1 with TRBJ1-5; 10 nucleotides align to TRBD1. The CDR3 totals 17 residues. From germline, CDR1 is KGHDR and CDR2 SFDVKD. With 2 bases clipped from V and 5 bases from J, the junction kept 8 bases outside the gene matches. The CDR3 coding sequence is TGTGCCACCAGTGATTCTCCGCGACAGGGGGCCTATCAGCCCCAGCATTTT. Protein product: CATSDSPRQGAYQPQHF.

This clonotype was seen a handful of times. The rearrangement joins TRBV27 to TRBJ1-5; possible D gene TRBD1, 6 bases. The CDR3 extends over 14 amino acids. Germline CDR1 MNHEY, CDR2 SMNVEV (reference sequence). The V and J ends lost 6 bases and 5 bases respectively, with 14 bases between them. DNA for the CDR3: TGTGCCAGCAGCCGGCAGGGGAGCCATCAGCCCCAGCATTTT. As protein: CASSRQGSHQPQHF.

The chain carries TRBV5-1 and TRBJ1-1, with D unresolved. Germline CDR1 and CDR2: SGHRS and YFSETQ. V was shortened by 1 base and J by 2 bases, with 6 bases between the two germline ends. The length of the CDR3 is 13 residues. CDR3 loop: CASSLMLNTEAFF. CDR3 DNA: TGCGCCAGCAGCTTGATGTTAAACACTGAAGCTTTCTTT.

This clonotype was detected only once. The chain employs TRBV19 and TRBJ1-5; D is ambiguous. V was pared by 6 bases and J by 0 bases, with 12 bases between. From germline, CDR1 is LNHDA and CDR2 SQIVND (reference sequence). The CDR3 runs 15 residues. The CDR3 is CASSSGVHSNQPQHF. CDR3 coding DNA: TGTGCCAGTAGCAGCGGGGTCCATAGCAATCAGCCCCAGCATTTT.

The gene calls are TRBV10-3 and TRBJ2-7; TRBD2 agrees at 12 bases. This CDR3 is built from 15 residues. Per germline, CDR1 ENHRY and CDR2 SYGVKD. The J segment lost 3 bases and the V segment lost 6 bases, leaving 6 bases of the junction unmatched. The CDR3 DNA reads as TGTGCCATCAGCGCGACTAGCGGGAGAAACTACGAGCAGTACTTC. The encoded protein is CAISATSGRNYEQYF.

This clonotype came up many times. This chain links TRBV6-1 with TRBJ2-7, with TRBD2 matching over 12 bases. The germline V gene encodes CDR1 MNHNS and CDR2 SASEGT. The V and J ends lost 1 base and 3 bases, in that order; junction bases with no gene match: 7. The CDR3 runs to 17 residues. CDR3 in DNA: TGTGCCAGCAGTGAAGGACTAGCGGGAGTTGCGTTCTACGAGCAGTACTTC. It specifies CASSEGLAGVAFYEQYF.

The chain employs TRBV11-3 and TRBJ2-2; 9 bases align to TRBD1. The CDR3 has 16 residues. From germline, CDR1 is SGHNT and CDR2 YENEEA. V lost 6 bases to trimming and J lost 4 bases; unmatched junction nucleotides: 9. In DNA form, the CDR3 reads TGTGCCAGCAGTCCAAGGCCGGGACAGGGCACCGGGGAGCTGTTTTTT. Translation gives CASSPRPGQGTGELFF.

The gene calls are TRBV5-6 and TRBJ2-5; tentatively, D is TRBD1 (6 bases). Trimming removed 4 bases at V and 2 bases at J, with 12 bases between. CDR1 and CDR2 from the germline V gene are SGHDT and YYEEEE. CDR3 length: 14 residues. Here the CDR3 reads CASSPNGQQETQYF. The CDR3 nucleotides read TGTGCCAGCAGCCCGAACGGACAGCAAGAGACCCAGTACTTC.

The sample holds many counts of this clonotype. The chain links TRBV2 to TRBJ1-5; 9 bases line up with TRBD1. Germline V gene data show CDR1 as SNHLY and CDR2 as FYNNEI. The V and J ends lost 6 bases and 6 bases, in that order; junction bases with no gene match: 6. This CDR3 is built from 14 residues. CDR3 loop: CASSRDRAIQPQHF. CDR3 nucleotides: TGTGCCAGCAGCAGGGACAGGGCAATTCAGCCCCAGCATTTT.

The chain couples TRBV6-2 or TRBV6-3 to TRBJ2-3, with 13 bases matching TRBD2. The CDR3 length is 17 residues. Germline CDR1 MNHEY, CDR2 SVGEGT. The V segment lost 4 bases and the J segment 0 bases; nucleotides outside the gene matches: 4. The DNA for the CDR3 is TGTGCCAGCAGTTCTGGACTAGCGGGGGCTAGCACAGATACGCAGTATTTT. It is translated as CASSSGLAGASTDTQYF.

This clonotype was seen a handful of times. The chain recombines TRBV7-8 with TRBJ2-7; perhaps TRBD2 as D (6 bases). Germline V gene sequence: CDR1 SGHVS, CDR2 FQNEAQ. The CDR3 has 15 amino acids. V was clipped by 1 base and J by 0 bases, with 10 bases between them. Here the CDR3 DNA reads TGTGCCAGCAGCTTAGGGGGCGGGAACTCCTACGAGCAGTACTTC. Translated, it gives CASSLGGGNSYEQYF.

The chain links TRBV20-1 to TRBJ1-2; D uncertain. The germline V and J ends were trimmed by 6 bases and 4 bases, with 18 bases remaining between them. CDR3 size: 14 residues. Germline CDR1 and CDR2: DFQATT and SNEGSKA (reference sequence). The CDR3 DNA follows: TGCAGTGCCGCCCCCGGGGATCTGACCTATGGCTACACCTTC. Translated, it gives CSAAPGDLTYGYTF.

This chain connects TRBV29-1 to TRBJ1-1, with TRBD1 identical over 8 bases. CDR1 is SQVTM, CDR2 ANQGSEA, per germline. Germline trimming cut 6 bases from V and 4 bases from J; bases unmatched to any gene: 1. The CDR3 is 11 residues long. The CDR3 nucleotides are TGCAGCGTGCAGGGGGCCACTGAAGCTTTCTTT. Protein sequence: CSVQGATEAFF.